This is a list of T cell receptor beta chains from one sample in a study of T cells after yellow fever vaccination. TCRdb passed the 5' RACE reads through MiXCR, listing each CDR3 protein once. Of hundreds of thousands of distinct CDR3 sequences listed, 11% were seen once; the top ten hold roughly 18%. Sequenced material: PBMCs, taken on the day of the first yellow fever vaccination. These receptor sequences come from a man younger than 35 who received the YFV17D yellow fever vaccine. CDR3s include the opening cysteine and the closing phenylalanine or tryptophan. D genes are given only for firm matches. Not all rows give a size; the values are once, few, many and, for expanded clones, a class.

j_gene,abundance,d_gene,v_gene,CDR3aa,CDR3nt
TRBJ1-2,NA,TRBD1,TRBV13,CASSSPGQGAIYGYTF,TGTGCCAGCAGCTCTCCGGGACAGGGGGCGATATATGGCTACACCTTC
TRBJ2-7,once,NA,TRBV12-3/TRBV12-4,CASSLGLRYEQYF,TGTGCCAGCAGTTTAGGGCTACGATACGAGCAGTACTTC
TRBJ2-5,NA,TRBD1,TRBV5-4,CASSWAGQGAKKETQYF,TGTGCCAGCAGCTGGGCCGGACAGGGGGCGAAGAAAGAGACCCAGTACTTC
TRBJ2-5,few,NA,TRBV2,CASTSVQETQYF,TGTGCCAGCACAAGCGTCCAAGAGACCCAGTACTTC
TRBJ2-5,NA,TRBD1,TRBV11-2,CASSLGQRGRETQYF,TGTGCCAGCAGCTTGGGGCAAAGGGGGCGGGAGACCCAGTACTTC
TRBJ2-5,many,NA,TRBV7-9,CASSLMTGQETQYF,TGTGCCAGCAGCTTAATGACAGGCCAAGAGACCCAGTACTTC
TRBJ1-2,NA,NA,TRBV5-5,CASSLAPLRAEYGYTF,TGTGCCAGCAGCTTGGCCCCGCTCCGGGCCGAATATGGCTACACCTTC
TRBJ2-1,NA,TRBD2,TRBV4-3,CASSQDHAGGSRGNEQFF,TGCGCCAGCAGCCAAGATCATGCGGGAGGTAGTAGGGGCAATGAGCAGTTCTTC
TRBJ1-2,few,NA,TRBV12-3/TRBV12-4,CASTRPSYGYTF,TGTGCCAGCACCCGACCTAGCTATGGCTACACCTTC
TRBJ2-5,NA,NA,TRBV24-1,CATSDLKSGQYF,TGTGCCACCAGTGATTTGAAGTCGGGCCAGTACTTC
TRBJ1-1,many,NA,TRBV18,CASSPLSDLTEAFF,TGTGCCAGCTCACCACTTTCGGACCTCACTGAAGCTTTCTTT
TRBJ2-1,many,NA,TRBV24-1,CATTSWGAGEQFF,TGTGCCACCACCTCGTGGGGGGCAGGTGAGCAGTTCTTC
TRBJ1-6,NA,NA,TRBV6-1,CASMSGTSSYNSPLHF,TGTGCCAGCATGAGCGGGACGAGCTCCTATAATTCACCCCTCCACTTT
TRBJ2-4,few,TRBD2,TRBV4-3,CASSIGRGVNIQYF,TGCGCCAGCAGCATTGGACGGGGGGTAAACATTCAGTACTTC
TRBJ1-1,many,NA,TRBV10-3,CAISESTQGTNTEAFF,TGTGCCATCAGTGAGTCGACTCAGGGGACTAACACTGAAGCTTTCTTT
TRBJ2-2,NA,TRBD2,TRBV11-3,CASSLVASGNTGELFF,TGTGCCAGCAGCTTAGTAGCTAGCGGGAACACCGGGGAGCTGTTTTTT
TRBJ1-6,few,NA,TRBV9,CASRKGGNSPLHF,TGTGCCAGCCGCAAGGGTGGGAATTCACCCCTCCACTTT
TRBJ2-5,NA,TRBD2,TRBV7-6,CASSLDSAGGPEETQYF,TGTGCCAGCAGCTTAGATTCTGCGGGGGGGCCGGAAGAGACCCAGTACTTC
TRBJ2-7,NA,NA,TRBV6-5,CASSYSRGGATYEQYF,TGTGCCAGCAGTTACTCGAGAGGAGGGGCGACCTACGAGCAGTACTTC
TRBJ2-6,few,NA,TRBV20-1,CSASKGGAIGMTGANVLTF,TGCAGTGCTAGTAAGGGGGGAGCTATTGGGATGACAGGGGCCAACGTCCTGACTTTC
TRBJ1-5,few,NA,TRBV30,CAWSVGRNQPQHF,TGTGCCTGGAGTGTAGGACGAAATCAGCCCCAGCATTTT
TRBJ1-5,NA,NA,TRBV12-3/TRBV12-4,CASSAESNQPQHF,TGTGCCAGCAGTGCGGAGAGCAATCAGCCCCAGCATTTT
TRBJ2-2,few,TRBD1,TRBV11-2,CASTPRRATGVLTGELFF,TGTGCCAGCACTCCAAGAAGGGCGACAGGGGTACTCACCGGGGAGCTGTTTTTT
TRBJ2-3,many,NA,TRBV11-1,CASSLGTSQDTDTQYF,TGTGCCAGCAGCTTAGGAACGTCGCAAGACACAGATACGCAGTATTTT
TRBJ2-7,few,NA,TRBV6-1,CASSEAEPYEQYF,TGTGCCAGCAGTGAGGCCGAACCCTACGAGCAGTACTTC
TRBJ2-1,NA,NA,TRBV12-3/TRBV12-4,CASTPNEQFF,TGTGCCAGCACCCCTAATGAGCAGTTCTTC
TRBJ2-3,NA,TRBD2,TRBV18,CASSTLRGTTDTQYF,TGTGCCAGCTCGACCCTGCGGGGGACCACAGATACGCAGTATTTT
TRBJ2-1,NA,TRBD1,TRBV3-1,CASSQVRTGRDEQFF,TGTGCCAGCAGCCAAGTGAGGACAGGTCGGGATGAGCAGTTCTTC
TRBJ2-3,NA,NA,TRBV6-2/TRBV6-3,CASSYPDRATDTQYF,TGTGCCAGCAGTTATCCAGACCGGGCCACAGATACGCAGTATTTT